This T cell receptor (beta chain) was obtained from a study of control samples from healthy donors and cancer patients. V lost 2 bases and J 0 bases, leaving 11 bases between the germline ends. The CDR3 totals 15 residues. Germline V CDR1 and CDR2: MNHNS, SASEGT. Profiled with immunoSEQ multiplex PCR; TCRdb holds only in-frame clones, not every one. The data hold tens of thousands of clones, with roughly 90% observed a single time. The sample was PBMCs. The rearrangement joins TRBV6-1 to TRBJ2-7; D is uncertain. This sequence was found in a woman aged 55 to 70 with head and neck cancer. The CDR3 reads CASSEQPDTSYEQYF. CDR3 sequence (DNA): TGTGCCAGCAGTGAACAGCCAGATACCTCCTACGAGCAGTACTTC.